These T cell receptor beta chains were read from a single sample in a study of blood T cell repertoires in COVID-19. Sequencing used immunoSEQ multiplex PCR; TCRdb keeps in-frame clones, though not all of them. The sample includes roughly 160,000 clones, roughly 80% of them seen just once. The material sequenced was PBMCs or T cells enriched from blood (not recorded which). The receptors come from a woman between 40 and 50 years old with acute COVID-19. Each CDR3 is given with its conserved first and last residue. The D gene is left open where the match is weak. Expanded clones are given a class, and other clones once, few, many or no size at all.

CDR3 length | D gene | clone size | J gene | V gene | CDR3 protein | CDR3 DNA
15 | . | once | TRBJ2-7 | TRBV19 | CASSIDREGAGEQYF | TGTGCCAGTAGTATAGATCGAGAGGGAGCGGGCGAGCAGTACTTC
15 | TRBD1 | . | TRBJ1-4 | TRBV7-8 | CASSPRGRTNEKLFF | TGTGCCAGCAGCCCAAGGGGGCGGACTAATGAAAAACTGTTTTTT
15 | . | . | TRBJ2-1 | TRBV7-2 | CASSPRVVSYNEQFF | TGTGCCAGCAGCCCCCGAGTTGTATCCTACAATGAGCAGTTCTTC
12 | . | . | TRBJ1-3 | TRBV30 | CAWGGLGNTIYF | TGTGCCTGGGGTGGGCTCGGAAACACCATATATTTT
18 | . | . | TRBJ2-2 | TRBV11-3 | CASSPRGASVANTGELFF | TGTGCCAGCAGCCCCCGGGGGGCCAGCGTCGCGAACACCGGGGAGCTGTTTTTT
16 | . | . | TRBJ1-2 | TRBV5-1 | CASSLNFGQTFYGYTF | TGCGCCAGCAGCTTGAACTTTGGGCAAACCTTCTATGGCTACACCTTC
12 | . | . | TRBJ2-5 | TRBV2 | CASSPPGETQYF | TGTGCCAGCAGTCCCCCGGGGGAGACCCAGTACTTC
14 | . | . | TRBJ1-2 | TRBV18 | CASSPSQVNYGYTF | TGTGCCAGCTCACCATCACAAGTTAACTATGGCTACACCTTC
14 | . | . | TRBJ1-1 | TRBV5-1 | CASSSYRVGTEAFF | TGCGCCAGCAGCTCGTACAGGGTCGGCACTGAAGCTTTCTTT
13 | . | . | TRBJ2-4 | TRBV12-3/TRBV12-4 | CASSLKGLDIQYF | TGTGCCAGCAGTTTGAAGGGGTTAGACATTCAGTACTTC
15 | TRBD1 | . | TRBJ2-5 | TRBV7-9 | CASTYTGDSTETQYF | TGTGCCAGCACTTACACAGGGGATAGCACGGAGACCCAGTACTTC
13 | . | . | TRBJ1-2 | TRBV19 | CATASQGPNGYTF | TGTGCCACCGCTTCACAGGGCCCTAATGGCTACACCTTC
11 | TRBD1 | . | TRBJ1-2 | TRBV6-5 | CASRDTGGSLF | TGTGCCAGCAGAGATACAGGGGGCTCACTGTTC
15 | . | . | TRBJ2-3 | TRBV9 | CASSPNRVRADTQYF | TGTGCCAGCAGCCCAAACAGGGTCCGGGCAGATACGCAGTATTTT
16 | . | . | TRBJ2-6 | TRBV14 | CASSQAVGPGANVLTF | TGTGCCAGCAGCCAAGCCGTGGGGCCTGGGGCCAACGTCCTGACTTTC
13 | . | . | TRBJ2-7 | TRBV29-1 | CSVVRDGTYEQYF | TGCAGCGTTGTGCGGGACGGAACCTACGAGCAGTACTTC
13 | . | . | TRBJ1-2 | TRBV30 | CAWSVLVYSGYTF | TGTGCCTGGAGTGTCCTAGTGTACTCTGGCTACACCTTC
14 | . | . | TRBJ1-4 | TRBV18 | CASSPGYPGEKLFF | TGTGCCAGCTCACCAGGGTACCCGGGGGAAAAACTGTTTTTT
13 | . | . | TRBJ2-2 | TRBV30 | CAWNGGLRGELFF | TGTGCCTGGAATGGCGGTTTGCGCGGGGAGCTGTTTTTT
13 | . | . | TRBJ1-3 | TRBV9 | CASSSPGGNTIYF | TGTGCCAGCAGTTCCCCCGGGGGAAACACCATATATTTT
13 | TRBD2 | few | TRBJ2-1 | TRBV24-1 | CATQTSGNNEQFF | TGTGCCACCCAGACTAGCGGTAACAATGAGCAGTTCTTC
14 | . | . | TRBJ1-1 | TRBV9 | CASSVRVGSTEAFF | TGTGCCAGCAGCGTGAGGGTGGGGAGCACTGAAGCTTTCTTT
21 | TRBD2 | few | TRBJ2-5 | TRBV15 | CATSRDRLQAGLAGGVETQYF | TGTGCCACCAGCAGAGATCGCTTGCAGGCGGGACTAGCGGGAGGAGTGGAGACCCAGTACTTC
12 | . | . | TRBJ1-2 | TRBV6-5 | CASRLGETLWTF | TGTGCCAGCAGGCTAGGTGAAACTCTCTGGACCTTC
14 | TRBD1 | many | TRBJ2-1 | TRBV27 | CASSQRDRANEQFF | TGTGCCAGCAGTCAAAGGGACAGAGCCAATGAGCAGTTCTTC
13 | . | . | TRBJ1-2 | TRBV2 | CASMEGDYYGYTF | TGTGCCAGCATGGAGGGTGATTACTATGGCTACACCTTC
16 | TRBD1 | . | TRBJ2-6 | TRBV18 | CASSHTTGAGANVLTF | TGTGCCAGCTCCCATACGACAGGGGCTGGGGCCAACGTCCTGACTTTC
15 | TRBD1 | . | TRBJ1-2 | TRBV5-1 | CASSLAPGQGDGYTF | TGCGCCAGCAGCTTGGCCCCGGGACAGGGTGATGGCTACACCTTC
12 | . | . | TRBJ2-5 | TRBV24-1 | CATSGRGETQYF | TGTGCCACCAGTGGTAGGGGAGAGACCCAGTACTTC
15 | . | . | TRBJ2-2 | TRBV7-9 | CASSFGGRLTGELFF | TGTGCCAGCAGCTTTGGGGGGAGGCTCACCGGGGAGCTGTTTTTT
17 | . | . | TRBJ2-3 | TRBV27 | CASPTIREGRWGDTQYF | TGTGCCAGTCCTACCATCCGCGAGGGGAGGTGGGGCGATACGCAGTATTTT
16 | TRBD2 | . | TRBJ2-2 | TRBV27 | CASSSRLAGGTGELFF | TGTGCCAGCAGTTCCCGACTAGCGGGAGGCACCGGGGAGCTGTTTTTT
13 | . | . | TRBJ2-1 | TRBV5-1 | CASRKGEYNEQFF | TGCGCCAGCAGAAAGGGGGAGTACAATGAGCAGTTCTTC
13 | . | . | TRBJ2-7 | TRBV9 | CASSVALASEQYF | TGTGCCAGCAGCGTAGCTCTAGCCAGCGAGCAGTACTTC
14 | . | few | TRBJ2-1 | TRBV19 | CASSRRSSYNEQFF | TGTGCCAGTAGTCGACGGAGCTCCTACAATGAGCAGTTCTTC
12 | . | . | TRBJ2-3 | TRBV7-2 | CASSKTGLAQYF | TGTGCCAGCAGCAAGACAGGATTGGCGCAGTATTTT
13 | . | . | TRBJ1-2 | TRBV7-9 | CASSRGRGDGYTF | TGTGCCAGCAGCCGCGGGAGGGGCGATGGCTACACCTTC
14 | TRBD1 | few | TRBJ2-2 | TRBV19 | CASRRQGNTGELFF | TGTGCCAGTAGGAGACAGGGAAACACCGGGGAGCTGTTTTTT
13 | TRBD1 | many | TRBJ2-1 | TRBV6-5 | CASSQQGGNEQFF | TGTGCCAGCAGTCAACAGGGGGGCAATGAGCAGTTCTTC
13 | . | . | TRBJ2-7 | TRBV9 | CASSVQGGYEQYF | TGTGCCAGCAGCGTCCAGGGGGGCTACGAGCAGTACTTC
13 | TRBD1 | once | TRBJ1-5 | TRBV6-5 | CASRPNRGKPQHF | TGTGCCAGCAGACCGAACAGGGGAAAGCCCCAGCATTTT
16 | TRBD2 | . | TRBJ2-5 | TRBV7-8 | CASSQGLAAIQETQYF | TGTGCCAGCAGCCAGGGACTAGCCGCCATCCAAGAGACCCAGTACTTC
14 | TRBD1 | . | TRBJ1-2 | TRBV19 | CASSIPDRNYGYTF | TGTGCCAGTAGTATCCCGGACAGGAACTATGGCTACACCTTC
14 | . | . | TRBJ1-4 | TRBV3-1/TRBV3-2 | CASSPSARDEKLFF | TGTGCCAGCAGCCCAAGTGCCAGGGATGAAAAACTGTTTTTT
16 | TRBD1 | . | TRBJ2-2 | TRBV2 | CASILQPGQGTGELFF | TGTGCCAGCATTCTCCAACCGGGACAGGGTACCGGGGAGCTGTTTTTT
14 | . | . | TRBJ2-2 | TRBV6-4 | CASREGAETGELFF | TGTGCCAGCAGGGAAGGGGCGGAGACCGGGGAGCTGTTTTTT
15 | TRBD1 | . | TRBJ1-1 | TRBV5-1 | CASSGNRDRNTEAFF | TGCGCCAGCAGCGGAAACCGGGACAGGAACACTGAAGCTTTCTTT
14 | TRBD1 | . | TRBJ1-5 | TRBV6-5 | CASRGTGKNQPQHF | TGTGCCAGCAGGGGGACAGGGAAAAATCAGCCCCAGCATTTT
13 | . | . | TRBJ1-2 | TRBV6-5 | CASSYGGIWGYTF | TGTGCCAGCAGTTATGGGGGGATTTGGGGCTACACCTTC
16 | . | few | TRBJ2-1 | TRBV6-4 | CASSDSAGAGYNEQFF | TGTGCCAGCAGTGACTCGGCAGGGGCCGGCTACAATGAGCAGTTCTTC
19 | TRBD2 | . | TRBJ2-5 | TRBV7-9 | CASSFARDEREGPQETQYF | TGTGCCAGCAGCTTCGCGAGGGATGAGCGGGAGGGCCCTCAAGAGACCCAGTACTTC
17 | TRBD1 | few | TRBJ1-1 | TRBV7-8 | CASSLLDRGQGNTEAFF | TGTGCCAGCAGCCTACTTGACAGGGGGCAGGGGAACACTGAAGCTTTCTTT
13 | TRBD2 | . | TRBJ2-7 | TRBV5-1 | CASSYEREYEQYF | TGCGCCAGCAGCTACGAGCGGGAGTACGAGCAGTACTTC
14 | . | . | TRBJ2-5 | TRBV13 | CASSSQDRVETQYF | TGTGCCAGCAGCTCACAGGACAGAGTAGAGACCCAGTACTTC
15 | TRBD2 | . | TRBJ2-1 | TRBV24-1 | CATLSGSERNNEQFF | TGTGCCACACTCAGCGGGAGTGAAAGGAACAATGAGCAGTTCTTC
14 | TRBD2 | once | TRBJ2-7 | TRBV6-5 | CASSGTSGLGEQYF | TGTGCCAGCAGCGGGACTAGCGGGCTTGGGGAGCAGTACTTC
14 | . | . | TRBJ1-6 | TRBV5-1 | CASSLEGRESPLHF | TGCGCCAGCAGCTTGGAGGGTCGGGAATCACCCCTCCACTTT
17 | TRBD2 | . | TRBJ2-1 | TRBV24-1 | CATSDFPKAGSYNEQFF | TGTGCCACCAGTGATTTCCCTAAAGCGGGAAGTTACAATGAGCAGTTCTTC
14 | TRBD2 | . | TRBJ2-3 | TRBV11-1 | CASGERGLTDTQYF | TGTGCCAGCGGGGAGCGGGGCCTCACAGATACGCAGTATTTT
14 | . | . | TRBJ2-5 | TRBV7-2 | CASSLADRQETQYF | TGTGCCAGCAGCTTAGCTGACAGACAAGAGACCCAGTACTTC